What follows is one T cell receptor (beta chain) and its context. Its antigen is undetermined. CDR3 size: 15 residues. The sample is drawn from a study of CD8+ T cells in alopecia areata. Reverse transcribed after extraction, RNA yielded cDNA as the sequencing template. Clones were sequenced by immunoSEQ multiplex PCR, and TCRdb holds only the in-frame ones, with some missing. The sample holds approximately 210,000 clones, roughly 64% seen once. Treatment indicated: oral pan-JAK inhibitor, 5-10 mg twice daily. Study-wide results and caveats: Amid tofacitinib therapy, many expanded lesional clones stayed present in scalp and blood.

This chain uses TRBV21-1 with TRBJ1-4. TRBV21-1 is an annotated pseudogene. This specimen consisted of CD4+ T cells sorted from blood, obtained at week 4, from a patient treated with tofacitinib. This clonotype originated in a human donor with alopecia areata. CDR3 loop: CASSARAQGGEKLFF. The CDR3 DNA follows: TGTGCCAGCAGCGCCCGTGCCCAGGGAGGGGAAAAACTGTTTTTT.